Given below is one T cell receptor beta chain in context. As yet, its antigen is unknown. A read error may produce the germline difference seen at one junction end. This record comes from a study of memory CD4+ T cells and cytomegalovirus serostatus. Regarding the study as a whole: Each of 55 to 80 CMV-associated TCRbeta sequences occurred in one to five individuals.

The germline gives CDR1 GTSNPN, CDR2 SVGIG (reference sequence). The CDR3 totals 13 residues. The sort gate was single viable CD3+CD4+CD8-CD45RO+ cells for memory CD4+ T cells. TCRdb's copy holds only in-frame clones and misses some; the assay was immunoSEQ multiplex PCR. The sample has tens of thousands of clones; 70% to 80% are singletons. The chain has TRBV30 and TRBJ2-7; D is unclear. The clonotype comes from an adult in good health and CMV-seropositive. Sample: memory CD4+ T cells from blood. CDR3 nucleotides: TGTGGCTGGAGTAAAGGGCACTCCTACGAGCAGTACTTC. Its protein is CGWSKGHSYEQYF.